This T cell receptor beta chain was retrieved from a study of T cells in Graves' hyperthyroidism and ophthalmopathy. Broader study findings: Classification by a 13 V-J model distinguished ophthalmopathy from stable hyperthyroidism. Researchers found most expanded thyroid clonotypes above 0.001 in blood as well.

Individuals with ophthalmopathy presented a Clinical Activity Score of at least 3, a NOSPECS grade of at least 4 and a duration under 3 months. Investigators excluded patients with uncontrolled infection, other autoimmune disease, pregnancy or lactation. The CDR3 runs 15 residues. The V end lost 5 bases, the J end lost 3 bases, and 16 bases lay between the germline ends. The V gene's germline CDR1 is SGHTA and CDR2 FQGTGA. This clonotype has a count of ten or more. Its antigen is not known. Amplified regions were TCR beta CDR3 sequences from RNA transcripts. Initially, a first-round RT-PCR of the TCR CDR3 employed the HTBI primer set. TCRdb used MiXCR to reprocess the multiplex PCR reads, holding one entry per CDR3 protein. In the table there are 550,000 to 700,000 distinct CDR3 sequences, roughly 15% of which are singletons.

The chain combines TRBV7-3 with TRBJ1-1; perhaps TRBD1 as D (6 bases). The TCR was taken from a woman aged 40 to 49 with Graves' ophthalmopathy. The sequenced sample consisted of blood. The CDR3, as DNA: TGTGCCAGCAGCCTGGAGAGGGGGTCGGACACTGAAGCTTTCTTT. Amino acid sequence: CASSLERGSDTEAFF.